The clone carrying this TCR beta chain was detected only a few times. Its antigen is currently unknown. This specimen comes from a study of beta chain features in type 1 diabetes. Regarding the study as a whole: Moderate but significant shortening of TCRB CDR3s was recorded in all four CD4+ subsets from Type 1 diabetes patients.

This CDR3 is 14 amino acids long. All of the isolated RNA was reverse transcribed, so expressed TCRB transcripts were sequenced. The repertoire was sequenced with immunoSEQ multiplex PCR; TCRdb's copy has only in-frame clones and lacks some. The sample comprises 300,000 to 350,000 clones, approximately 13% of which are singletons, and 0.015% rests with the top ten. Sequences were obtained from naive CD4+ T cells from blood. This sequence joins TRBV21-1 and TRBJ2-4; no DNA check was done on the table's D call, TRBD2. TRBV21-1 is recorded as a pseudogene. The sequence was obtained from a young woman with type 1 diabetes. The CDR3 nucleotides are TGTGCCGTCAAGGGAAGGGAGGCCAAAAACATTCAGTACTTC. Translated: CAVKGREAKNIQYF.